This TCR beta chain emerged from a study of blood T cell repertoires in COVID-19. Between the trimmed V and J ends, which lost 4 bases and 0 bases, there was a span of 10 bases. The germline CDR1 and CDR2 sequences are SNHLY and FYNNEI. There are 14 residues in the CDR3. The method was immunoSEQ multiplex PCR; TCRdb's version includes in-frame clones alone and lacks a portion of them. This sample has a few hundred thousand clones, with 80% to 90% found just once. The receptor was derived from a woman aged 25 to 39 who had recovered from COVID-19. Sequenced input: PBMCs or T cells enriched from blood (not recorded which). V is TRBV2 and J is TRBJ2-7; TRBD2 is a possible D gene (5 bases). For the CDR3, the DNA is TGTGCCAGCAGTGTCAAAGCGGTCTCCTACGAGCAGTACTTC. It is translated as CASSVKAVSYEQYF.